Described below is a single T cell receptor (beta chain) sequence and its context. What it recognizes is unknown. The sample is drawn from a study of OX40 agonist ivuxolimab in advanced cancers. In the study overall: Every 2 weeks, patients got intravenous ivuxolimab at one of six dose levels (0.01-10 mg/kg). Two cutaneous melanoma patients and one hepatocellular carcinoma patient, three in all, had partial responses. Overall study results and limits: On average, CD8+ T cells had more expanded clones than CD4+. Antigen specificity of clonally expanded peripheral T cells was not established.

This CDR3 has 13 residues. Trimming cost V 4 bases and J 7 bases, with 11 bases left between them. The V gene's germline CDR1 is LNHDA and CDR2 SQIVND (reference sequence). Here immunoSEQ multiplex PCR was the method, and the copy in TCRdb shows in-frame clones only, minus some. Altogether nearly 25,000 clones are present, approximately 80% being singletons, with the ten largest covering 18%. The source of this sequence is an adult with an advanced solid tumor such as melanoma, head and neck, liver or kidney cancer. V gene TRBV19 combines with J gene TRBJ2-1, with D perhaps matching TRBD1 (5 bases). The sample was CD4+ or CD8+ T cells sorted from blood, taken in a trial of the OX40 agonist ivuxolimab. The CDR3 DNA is TGTGCCAGTAGTACCAGATCAGGGAATGAGCAGTTCTTC. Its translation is CASSTRSGNEQFF.